Ten or more counts support the clone carrying this T cell receptor (beta chain). Its specificity is not known. Genomic DNA provided the template from which TCR beta VDJ and CDR3 profiles were obtained. TCRdb processed the reads anew with MiXCR; each CDR3 protein has one entry. The sample lists about 190,000 distinct CDR3 sequences, around 50% occurring once. This specimen comes from a study of CD8+CD57+ T cells in acquired aplastic anemia. For the study at large: Quantities of DNA derived from sorted CD4+ and CD8+ cells averaged approximately 3.3 ug. Average CD4+ read depth in healthy donors was around 11 million reads.

Trimming stripped 2 bases from V and 9 bases from J, with 14 bases between. Per germline, CDR1 KGHSY and CDR2 FQNENV. The CDR3 is 15 amino acids. Findings and caveats of the study: Overlap between patients and controls comprised just under 30 CD8+ CDR3 sequences.

The TCR originated in a human donor in good health, serving as a control. The sample comprised sorted CD4+, CD8+, or CD8+CD57+ T cells (not recorded which) from PBMCs. This sequence joins TRBV16 and TRBJ1-6; D may be TRBD1 (5 bases). CDR3 amino acids: CASSQNNLGRSPLHF. CDR3 DNA: TGTGCCAGCAGCCAAAATAATCTGGGGCGTTCACCCCTCCACTTT.